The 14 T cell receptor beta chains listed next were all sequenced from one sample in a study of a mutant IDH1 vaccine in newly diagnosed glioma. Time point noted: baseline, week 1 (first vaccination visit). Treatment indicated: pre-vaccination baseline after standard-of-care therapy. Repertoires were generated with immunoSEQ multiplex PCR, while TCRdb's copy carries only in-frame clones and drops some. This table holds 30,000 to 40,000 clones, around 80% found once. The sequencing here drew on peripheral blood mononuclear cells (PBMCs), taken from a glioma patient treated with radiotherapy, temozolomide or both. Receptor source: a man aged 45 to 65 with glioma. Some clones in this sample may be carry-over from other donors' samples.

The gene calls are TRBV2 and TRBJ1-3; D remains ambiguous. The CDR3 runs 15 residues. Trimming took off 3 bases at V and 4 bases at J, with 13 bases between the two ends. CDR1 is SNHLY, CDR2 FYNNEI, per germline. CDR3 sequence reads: CASSEGGFEGNTIYF. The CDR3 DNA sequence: TGTGCCAGCAGTGAGGGCGGGTTCGAAGGAAACACCATATATTTT.

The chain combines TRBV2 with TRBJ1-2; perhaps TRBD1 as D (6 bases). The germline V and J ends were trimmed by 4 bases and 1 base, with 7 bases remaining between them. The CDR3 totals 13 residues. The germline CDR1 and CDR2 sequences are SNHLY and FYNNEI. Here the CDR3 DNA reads TGTGCCAGCAGTGTGGACAGTAACTATGGCTACACCTTC. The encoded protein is CASSVDSNYGYTF.

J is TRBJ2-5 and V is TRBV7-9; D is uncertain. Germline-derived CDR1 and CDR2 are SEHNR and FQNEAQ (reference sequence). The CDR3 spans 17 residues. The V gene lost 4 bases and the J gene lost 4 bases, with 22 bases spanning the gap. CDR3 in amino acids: CASSSSVITRSVETQYF. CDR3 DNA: TGTGCCAGCAGCTCCTCAGTGATTACTCGTTCCGTAGAGACCCAGTACTTC. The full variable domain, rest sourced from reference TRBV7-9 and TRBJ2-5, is DTGVSQNPRHKITKRGQNVTFRCDPISEHNRLYWYRQTLGQGPEFLTYFQNEAQLEKSRLLSDRFSAERPKGSFSTLEIQRTEQGDSAMYLCASSSSVITRSVETQYFGPGTRLLVL.

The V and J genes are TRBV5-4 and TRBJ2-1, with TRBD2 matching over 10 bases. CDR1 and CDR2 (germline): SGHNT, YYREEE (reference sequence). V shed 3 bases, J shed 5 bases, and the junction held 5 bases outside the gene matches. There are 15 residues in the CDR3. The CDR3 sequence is CASSSIAGGDNEQFF. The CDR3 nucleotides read TGTGCCAGCAGCTCGATAGCGGGAGGCGACAATGAGCAGTTCTTC.

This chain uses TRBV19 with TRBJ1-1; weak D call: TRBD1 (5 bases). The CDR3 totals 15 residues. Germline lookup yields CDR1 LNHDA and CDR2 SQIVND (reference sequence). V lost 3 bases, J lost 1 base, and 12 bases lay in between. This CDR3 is CASSIGRAGNTEAFF. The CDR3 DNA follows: TGTGCCAGTAGTATCGGCAGGGCGGGGAACACTGAAGCTTTCTTT.

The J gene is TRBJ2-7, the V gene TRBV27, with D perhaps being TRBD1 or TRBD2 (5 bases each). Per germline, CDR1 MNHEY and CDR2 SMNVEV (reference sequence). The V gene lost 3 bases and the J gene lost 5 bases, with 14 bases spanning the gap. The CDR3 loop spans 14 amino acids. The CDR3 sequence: CASSFEGPANEQYF. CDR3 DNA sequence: TGTGCCAGCAGTTTCGAGGGACCAGCCAACGAGCAGTACTTC.

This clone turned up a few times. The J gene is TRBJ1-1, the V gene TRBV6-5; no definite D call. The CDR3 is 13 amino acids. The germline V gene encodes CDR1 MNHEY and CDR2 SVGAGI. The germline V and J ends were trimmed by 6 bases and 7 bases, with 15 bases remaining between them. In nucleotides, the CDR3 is TGTGCCAGCAGGACGGGAGGGCAACTTGAAGCTTTCTTT. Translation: CASRTGGQLEAFF.

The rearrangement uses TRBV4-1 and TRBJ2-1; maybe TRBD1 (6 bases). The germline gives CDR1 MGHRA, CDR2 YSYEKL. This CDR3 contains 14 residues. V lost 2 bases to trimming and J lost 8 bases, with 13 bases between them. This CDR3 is CASSQMGAGDEQFF. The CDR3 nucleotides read TGCGCCAGCAGCCAAATGGGGGCCGGGGATGAGCAGTTCTTC.

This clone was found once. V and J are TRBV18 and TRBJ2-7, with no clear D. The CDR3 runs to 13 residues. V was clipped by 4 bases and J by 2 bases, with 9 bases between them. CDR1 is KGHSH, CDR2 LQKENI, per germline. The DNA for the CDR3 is TGTGCCAGCTCACGAAGATATGCCTACGAGCAGTACTTC. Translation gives CASSRRYAYEQYF.

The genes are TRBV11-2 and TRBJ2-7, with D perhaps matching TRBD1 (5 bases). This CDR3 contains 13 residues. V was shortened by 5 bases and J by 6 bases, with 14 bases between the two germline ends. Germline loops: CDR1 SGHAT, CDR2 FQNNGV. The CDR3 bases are TGTGCCAGCAGCACACCCAGGGTCTCCGAGCAGTACTTC. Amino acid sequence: CASSTPRVSEQYF.

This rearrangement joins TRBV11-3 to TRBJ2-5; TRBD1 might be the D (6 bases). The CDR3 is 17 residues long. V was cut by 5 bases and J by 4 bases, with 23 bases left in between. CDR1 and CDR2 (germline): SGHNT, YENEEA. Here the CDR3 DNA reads TGTGCCAGCAGCCAGAGGGGGTCAGGGGCTGGGGGAGAGACCCAGTACTTC. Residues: CASSQRGSGAGGETQYF.

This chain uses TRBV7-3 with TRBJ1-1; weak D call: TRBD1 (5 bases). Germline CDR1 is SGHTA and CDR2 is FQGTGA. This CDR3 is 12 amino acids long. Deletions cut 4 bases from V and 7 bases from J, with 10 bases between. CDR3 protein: CASSSGGYEAFF. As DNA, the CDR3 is TGTGCCAGCAGCTCCGGGGGATATGAAGCTTTCTTT.

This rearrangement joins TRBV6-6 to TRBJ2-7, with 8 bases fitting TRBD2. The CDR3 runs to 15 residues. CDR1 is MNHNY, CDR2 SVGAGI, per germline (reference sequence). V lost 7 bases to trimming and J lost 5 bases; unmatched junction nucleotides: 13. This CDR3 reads CASNDPGLGFNEQYF. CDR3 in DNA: TGTGCCAGCAACGACCCGGGACTAGGGTTCAACGAGCAGTACTTC.

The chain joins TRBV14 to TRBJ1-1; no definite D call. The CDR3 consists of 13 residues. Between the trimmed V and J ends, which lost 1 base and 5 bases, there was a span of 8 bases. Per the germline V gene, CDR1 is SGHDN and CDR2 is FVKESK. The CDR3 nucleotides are TGTGCCAGCAGCCAAGTGACAAGAACTGAAGCTTTCTTT. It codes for CASSQVTRTEAFF.